A few counts support the clone carrying this TCR beta chain. Authors' processing steps: Counts of nucleated cells, estimated from reference gene primer amplification, were obtained. Sequenced by immunoSEQ multiplex PCR; TCRdb stores in-frame clones only, minus some. The V and J calls and clone size are taken from that table; D and trimming were inferred from the DNA. The sample records 150,000 or so clones, 82% being singletons. The data stem from a study of blood T cell repertoires in COVID-19. Study-level background: The origin of the acute and convalescent COVID-19 samples was the United States, Italy and Spain. T cells, B-cell-depleted T cells, or PBMCs provided the cDNA or gDNA that served as material.

The germline CDR1 and CDR2 sequences are SGHTA and FQGNSA. CDR3 length: 16 residues. Trimming took 3 bases from V and 0 from J, leaving 12 bases between them. This chain uses TRBV7-2 with TRBJ1-5; no firm D call. The receptor was isolated from a woman in her 70s with acute or convalescent COVID-19. The sample was peripheral blood. The CDR3 sequence: CASSLVAGHSNQPQHF. The CDR3 coding sequence is TGTGCCAGCAGCTTGGTGGCAGGTCATAGCAATCAGCCCCAGCATTTT.